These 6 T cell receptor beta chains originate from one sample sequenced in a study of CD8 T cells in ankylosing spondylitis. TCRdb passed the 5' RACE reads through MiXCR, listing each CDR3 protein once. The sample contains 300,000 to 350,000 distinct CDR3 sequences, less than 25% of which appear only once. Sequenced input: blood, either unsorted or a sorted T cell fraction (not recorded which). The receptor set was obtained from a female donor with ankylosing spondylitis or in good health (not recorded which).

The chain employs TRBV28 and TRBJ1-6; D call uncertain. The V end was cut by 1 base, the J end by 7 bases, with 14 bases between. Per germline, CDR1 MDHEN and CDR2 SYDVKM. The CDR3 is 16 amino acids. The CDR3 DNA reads TGTGCCAGCAGTTTATTGGCAGGACGAAAAAATTCACCCCTCCACTTT. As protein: CASSLLAGRKNSPLHF.

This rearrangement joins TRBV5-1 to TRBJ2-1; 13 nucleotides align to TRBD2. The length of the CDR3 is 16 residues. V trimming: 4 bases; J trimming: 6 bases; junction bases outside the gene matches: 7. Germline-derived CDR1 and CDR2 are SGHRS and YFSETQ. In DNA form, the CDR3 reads TGCGCCAGCAGCACCTCGGGACTAGCGGGAAGCAATGAGCAGTTCTTC. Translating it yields CASSTSGLAGSNEQFF.

DNA for the CDR3: TGTGCCAGCAGCTCCATGGAGACCCAGTACTTC. Its translation is CASSSMETQYF. The gene calls are TRBV7-9 and TRBJ2-5; D unclear. Per the germline V gene, CDR1 is SEHNR and CDR2 is FQNEAQ (reference sequence). V was cut by 4 bases and J by 5 bases, with 5 bases left in between. The CDR3 contains 11 residues.

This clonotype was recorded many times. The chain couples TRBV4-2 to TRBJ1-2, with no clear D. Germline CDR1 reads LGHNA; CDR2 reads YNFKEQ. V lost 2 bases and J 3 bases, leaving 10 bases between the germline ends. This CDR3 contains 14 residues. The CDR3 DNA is TGTGCCAGCAGCCAAATTAGGCAGGACTATGGCTACACCTTC. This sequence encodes CASSQIRQDYGYTF.

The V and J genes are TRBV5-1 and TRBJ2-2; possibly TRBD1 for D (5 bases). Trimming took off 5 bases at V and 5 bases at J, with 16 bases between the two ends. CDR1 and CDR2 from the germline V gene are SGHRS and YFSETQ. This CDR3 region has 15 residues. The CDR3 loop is CASRLSQGYTGELFF. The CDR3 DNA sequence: TGCGCCAGCAGGCTTTCCCAGGGATATACCGGGGAGCTGTTTTTT.

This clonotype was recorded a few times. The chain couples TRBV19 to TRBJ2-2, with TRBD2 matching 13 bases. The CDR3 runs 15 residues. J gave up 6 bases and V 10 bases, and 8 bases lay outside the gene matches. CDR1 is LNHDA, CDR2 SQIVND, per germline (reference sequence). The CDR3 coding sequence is TGTGCCACCCGGACTAGCGGGAGTTTGGCCGGGGAGCTGTTTTTT. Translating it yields CATRTSGSLAGELFF.